Listed here is a single T cell receptor beta chain. Antigen: not known. TCRdb recomputed calls from the reads with MiXCR, one row per CDR3 protein. The table records about 350,000 distinct CDR3 sequences, around a third of them present only once. This sample was included in a study of T cell repertoires in cytomegalovirus infection. This TCR came from a human donor in good health (CMV status not recorded). Some clones in this sample may be carry-over from other donors' samples. Specimen: cultured PBMCs, collected from culture after CMV antigen stimulation.

CDR3 protein: CASLGTGRGDTQYF. The CDR3 DNA follows: TGTGCCAGCCTGGGGACGGGTAGGGGAGATACGCAGTATTTT. This sequence joins TRBV6-6 and TRBJ2-3; possibly TRBD1 or TRBD2 for D (5 bases each). The CDR3 covers 14 residues. Looked up from germline, CDR1 is MNHNY and CDR2 is SVGAGI (reference sequence). Trimming pared 8 bases from V and 5 bases from J, leaving 17 bases between.